Each of the 4 T cell receptor beta chains below was sequenced from the same sample in a study of CD8 T cells in ankylosing spondylitis. TCRdb re-derived calls from the 5' RACE reads in MiXCR, one entry per CDR3 protein. The sample lists about 35,000 distinct CDR3 sequences, roughly 3% occurring once. The sequencing sample was made of blood, either unsorted or a sorted T cell fraction (not recorded which). The receptors were sampled from a male donor with ankylosing spondylitis or in good health (not recorded which).

This clonotype appeared many times. This chain uses TRBV9 with TRBJ2-5, with 8 positions matching TRBD1. Germline CDR1 is SGDLS and CDR2 is YYNGEE. The CDR3 has 15 amino acids. The J segment lost 1 base and the V segment lost 2 bases, leaving 4 bases of the junction unmatched. The CDR3 DNA follows: TGTGCCAGCAGCGTTCGACAGGGGAGCCAAGAGACCCAGTACTTC. This sequence encodes CASSVRQGSQETQYF.

The table lists this clonotype with many counts. V gene TRBV9 combines with J gene TRBJ2-2; maybe TRBD2 (6 bases). Germline V gives CDR1 SGDLS, CDR2 YYNGEE. The CDR3 runs 16 residues. The V end lost 3 bases, the J end lost 7 bases, and 19 bases lay between the germline ends. The CDR3 DNA reads as TGTGCCAGCAGCGCAGACCTTAGCGGTGGGGGCGGGGAGCTGTTTTTT. Its protein is CASSADLSGGGGELFF.

This clonotype has a count of ten or more. V usage is TRBV9 and J usage is TRBJ2-2; D is ambiguous. The CDR3 length is 13 residues. Trimming shortened V by 4 bases and J by 7 bases, and 11 bases separated the two germline ends. CDR1 is SGDLS and CDR2 is YYNGEE in the germline V gene. Here the CDR3 reads CASSPDAGGELFF. In nucleotides, the CDR3 is TGTGCCAGCAGCCCAGATGCCGGCGGGGAGCTGTTTTTT. The whole variable domain, remainder taken from reference TRBV9 and TRBJ2-2, is DSGVTQTPKHLITATGQRVTLRCSPRSGDLSVYWYQQSLDQGLQFLIQYYNGEERAKGNILERFSAQQFPDLHSELNLSSLELGDSALYFCASSPDAGGELFFGEGSRLTVL.

This clonotype rates as medium-sized. The chain employs TRBV9 and TRBJ2-2; TRBD2 matches 9 bases. The CDR3 covers 15 residues. V was pared by 0 bases and J by 3 bases, with 0 bases of the junction left unmatched. Germline CDR1 and CDR2: SGDLS and YYNGEE. CDR3 sequence: CASSVVAGDTGELFF. DNA of the CDR3: TGTGCCAGCAGCGTAGTAGCGGGAGACACCGGGGAGCTGTTTTTT.